The clone carrying this T cell receptor (beta chain) was observed a handful of times. As yet, its antigen is unknown. This sample stems from a study of cytomegalovirus exposure and HLA in healthy donors. The study, taken as a whole, reports: Researchers reported that three CMV-associated chains were confirmed in vitro as CMV antigen-specific. The listing of approximately 160 TCR beta chains classed them as cytomegalovirus-associated.

This CDR3 spans 14 amino acids. J was trimmed by 4 bases and V by 1 base; bases with no gene match: 4. Germline V lookup: CDR1 LNHDA, CDR2 SQIVND (reference sequence). Primers: 60 Vbeta forward and 13 Jbeta reverse. Profiled with immunoSEQ multiplex PCR; TCRdb holds only in-frame clones, not every one. Of 150,000 to 200,000 clones detected, around two thirds appear once; the ten largest clones hold about 10%. This TCR derives from a man between 25 and 39 years old in good health and CMV-seropositive. What was sequenced was PBMCs. This chain uses TRBV19 with TRBJ2-7; 7 bases agree with TRBD1. CDR3 nucleotides: TGTGCCAGTAGTATAGGTCCAGGGGGATACGAGCAGTACTTC. Protein: CASSIGPGGYEQYF.